These 12 T cell receptor beta chains were sequenced from one sample in a study of CD8+CD57+ T cells in acquired aplastic anemia. CDR3 and TCR beta VDJ profiling relied on a genomic DNA template. TCRdb ran MiXCR on the reads and lists one entry per CDR3 protein. This sample has hundreds of thousands of distinct CDR3 sequences, with about two thirds found just once. Sequencing used sorted CD4+, CD8+, or CD8+CD57+ T cells (not recorded which) from PBMCs. The receptors shown here come from a human donor in good health, serving as a control.

A note on this clonotype: The conserved phenylalanine or tryptophan is not found at the CDR3 terminus, so this likely reflects a read error. The DNA is omitted, as the CDR3 cannot be located on it reliably, and the CDR3 follows TCRdb's listing. The gene calls are TRBV7-2 and TRBJ1-2; the table assigns TRBD1, which was not confirmed against the DNA. The CDR3 extends over 13 residues, inclusive of both ends. Germline V lookup: CDR1 SGHTA, CDR2 FQGNSA. CDR3 region: CASSRVAQGSQET.

The chain couples TRBV15 to TRBJ2-1; no clear D gene. Germline CDR1 is LNHNV and CDR2 is YYDKDF (reference sequence). The germline V and J ends were trimmed by 2 bases and 10 bases, with 18 bases remaining between them. The CDR3 spans 15 residues. CDR3 protein: CATSRTPTGTREQFF. DNA for the CDR3: TGTGCCACCAGCAGAACCCCGACCGGCACCAGGGAGCAGTTCTTC.

With regard to this clonotype: Relative to the germline gene, one junction end is altered; a read error may explain this. The chain couples TRBV25-1 to TRBJ1-1, with D maybe TRBD1 (5 bases). The V gene's germline CDR1 is MGHDK and CDR2 SYGVNS. The CDR3 sequence is 13 residues long. The chain's CDR3 is CASSLGTGAAAFF. CDR3 in DNA: TGTGCCAGCAGCTTAGGGACGGGCGCTGCAGCGTTTTTT. Drawing the rest from reference TRBV25-1 and TRBJ1-1, the complete variable domain is EADIYQTPRYLVIGTGKKITLECSQTMGHDKMYWYQQDPGMELHLIHYSYGVNSTEKGDLSSESTVSRIRTEHFPLTLESARPSHTSQYLCASSLGTGAAAFFGQGTRLTVV.

This clonotype was observed many times. The CDR3: CASSIQGGATGELFF. The CDR3 DNA follows: TGTGCCAGCAGTATCCAGGGGGGGGCCACCGGGGAGCTGTTTTTT. This chain links TRBV12-3 or TRBV12-4 with TRBJ2-2; either TRBD1 or TRBD2 may fit D (7 bases each). This CDR3 has 15 amino acids. V was trimmed by 5 bases and J by 4 bases, leaving 14 bases between them.

The V call is TRBV6-6, the J call TRBJ1-1, with D unresolved. Trimming removed 8 bases from V and 8 bases from J, with 9 bases in between. Germline CDR1 reads MNHNY; CDR2 reads SVGAGI (reference sequence). The CDR3 is 10 residues long. In nucleotides, the CDR3 is TGTGCCAGCTGCAGGAGAGAAGCTTTCTTT. Its translation is CASCRREAFF.

The chain employs TRBV6-4 and TRBJ1-3; weak D call: TRBD1 (6 bases). Trimming removed 2 bases at V and 0 bases at J, with 8 bases between. The CDR3 is 15 residues long. The germline CDR1 and CDR2 sequences are MRHNA and SNTAGT. The DNA for the CDR3 is TGTGCCAGCAGTGACCAGGGGAACTCTGGAAACACCATATATTTT. It translates to CASSDQGNSGNTIYF.

Notes on this clonotype: The conserved final phenylalanine or tryptophan is absent from the CDR3, which likely points to a read error. It is unclear where the CDR3 begins or ends on the DNA, so no DNA is shown, and the CDR3 is as TCRdb lists it. CDR3 amino acids: CASSRGPGNSPL. The chain uses TRBV9 and TRBJ2-7; the DNA was not used to check the table's D call, TRBD1. Counting both end residues, the CDR3 totals 12 amino acids. CDR1 SGDLS and CDR2 YYNGEE come from the germline V gene.

This clonotype was seen at least ten times. The gene calls are TRBV7-8 and TRBJ2-6; D call uncertain. The ends were cut back, 3 bases at V and 2 bases at J, with 8 bases in the middle. CDR1 is SGHVS and CDR2 is FQNEAQ in the germline V gene. This CDR3 is 15 amino acids long. The CDR3 coding sequence is TGTGCCAGCAGCTTCCAGGTTACTGGGGCCAACGTCCTGACTTTC. Its translation: CASSFQVTGANVLTF. The complete variable domain, with remaining parts taken from reference TRBV7-8 and TRBJ2-6, reads GAGVSQSPRYKVAKRGQDVALRCDPISGHVSLFWYQQALGQGPEFLTYFQNEAQLDKSGLPSDRFFAERPEGSVSTLKIQRTQQEDSAVYLCASSFQVTGANVLTFGAGSRLTVL.

This clonotype was detected ten times or more. The chain couples TRBV19 to TRBJ1-3, with TRBD1 as a possible D gene (6 bases). The CDR3 extends over 16 amino acids. Germline CDR1 is LNHDA and CDR2 is SQIVND (reference sequence). Trimming took 5 bases from V and 2 from J, leaving 16 bases between them. The CDR3 sequence is CASSASGTRTGNTIYF. In DNA, the CDR3 is TGTGCCAGTAGTGCATCCGGGACAAGAACTGGAAACACCATATATTTT.

The chain combines TRBV12-5 with TRBJ1-5, with D unclear. Germline V gene data show CDR1 as LGHNT and CDR2 as FRNRAP. The CDR3 is made up of 14 amino acids. V dropped 3 bases and J dropped 7 bases, with 13 bases sitting between them. The CDR3 region has the DNA TGTGCTAGTGGTTTTCTTCAGGTTACGCAGCCCCAGCATTTT. This translates into CASGFLQVTQPQHF.

The sample holds many counts of this clonotype. The genes are TRBV19 and TRBJ2-4; D call uncertain. The CDR3 has 14 residues. The V end lost 3 bases, the J end lost 2 bases, and 8 bases lay between the germline ends. In germline, CDR1 is LNHDA, CDR2 SQIVND (reference sequence). The CDR3 DNA sequence: TGTGCCAGTAGTATTACGCTTTCCAAAAACATTCAGTACTTC. Its translation: CASSITLSKNIQYF.

J is TRBJ1-1 and V is TRBV15; the D is unclear. The CDR3 runs to 13 residues. Germline-derived CDR1 and CDR2 are LNHNV and YYDKDF (reference sequence). The V end was cut by 7 bases, the J end by 3 bases, with 12 bases between. CDR3 DNA: TGTGCCACCACTACTGGCGGAGACACTGAAGCTTTCTTT. It translates to CATTTGGDTEAFF.